A selection of T cell receptor beta chains follows, all from one sample in a study of cytomegalovirus exposure and HLA in healthy donors. Assay used: immunoSEQ multiplex PCR; TCRdb lists only in-frame clones, some missing. The sample includes 40,000 to 55,000 clones, 80% of them seen just once. What was sequenced was PBMCs. The receptor set was obtained from a man aged 25-40 years in good health and CMV-seropositive. Each CDR3 is given with its conserved first and last residue. A D gene is named only where the DNA matches it firmly. The listing skips clone size in some rows; elsewhere it reads once, few, many or a size class.

size	D	V	J	CDR3	DNA
.	.	TRBV4-1	TRBJ1-2	CASSTQMNYGYTF	TGCGCCAGCAGCACACAGATGAACTATGGCTACACCTTC
.	TRBD2	TRBV6-5	TRBJ2-3	CASSEGLVSDTQYF	TGTGCCAGCAGTGAGGGACTAGTCTCAGATACGCAGTATTTT
.	TRBD1	TRBV29-1	TRBJ1-2	CSVEYSDRAYGYTF	TGCAGCGTTGAATATAGTGACAGGGCCTATGGCTACACCTTC
.	TRBD2	TRBV28	TRBJ2-2	CASSLWGLAGGPGELFF	TGTGCCAGCAGTTTATGGGGACTAGCGGGGGGGCCGGGGGAGCTGTTTTTT
.	TRBD1	TRBV6-1	TRBJ1-2	CASRSPGQGRYGYTF	TGTGCCAGCAGGAGTCCGGGACAGGGACGTTATGGCTACACCTTC
.	TRBD1	TRBV13	TRBJ2-3	CASSHRQGEEADTQYF	TGTGCCAGCAGCCACCGACAGGGCGAAGAGGCAGATACGCAGTATTTT
.	TRBD1	TRBV27	TRBJ1-6	CASSLKGQGGRTPLHF	TGTGCCAGCAGTTTGAAAGGACAGGGTGGAAGGACACCCCTCCACTTT
.	.	TRBV9	TRBJ2-7	CASSPSSSYEQYF	TGTGCCAGCAGCCCGAGCTCCTCCTACGAGCAGTACTTC
.	.	TRBV9	TRBJ1-6	CASSETVYNSPLHF	TGTGCCAGCAGCGAGACAGTTTATAATTCACCCCTCCACTTT
.	.	TRBV2	TRBJ1-5	CASGTEDNQPQHF	TGTGCCAGCGGGACTGAAGACAATCAGCCCCAGCATTTT
once	TRBD1	TRBV2	TRBJ1-3	CASKWDSRGNTIYF	TGTGCCAGCAAATGGGACAGCCGAGGAAACACCATATATTTT
.	TRBD2	TRBV5-1	TRBJ2-3	CASSLAMRGGTDTQYF	TGCGCCAGCAGCTTGGCCATGCGGGGGGGCACAGATACGCAGTATTTT
.	.	TRBV5-1	TRBJ2-7	CASSSSPGEGGQYF	TGCGCCAGCAGCTCGTCCCCTGGGGAAGGAGGGCAGTACTTC
.	.	TRBV7-6	TRBJ2-7	CASSLETGSSYEQYF	TGTGCCAGCAGCTTAGAAACAGGGAGCTCCTACGAGCAGTACTTC
.	.	TRBV6-1	TRBJ2-1	CASSELWAQSSYNEQFF	TGTGCCAGCAGTGAATTATGGGCACAGAGCTCCTACAATGAGCAGTTCTTC
.	.	TRBV5-1	TRBJ1-2	CASSSGGVMGYGYTF	TGCGCCAGCAGCTCCGGGGGAGTTATGGGCTATGGCTACACCTTC
.	.	TRBV9	TRBJ2-1	CASSEDNNEQFF	TGTGCCAGCAGTGAGGACAACAATGAGCAGTTCTTC